This record covers a single T cell receptor beta chain. The antigen is unknown. Germline V gene data show CDR1 as SGHRS and CDR2 as YFSETQ. The CDR3 loop spans 15 amino acids. V lost 4 bases and J 1 base, leaving 14 bases between the germline ends. This record comes from a study of post-analysis software for immune sequencing data. About the study: Progressive-relapsing, secondary progressive and relapsing-remitting multiple sclerosis were among the disease courses included.

cDNA libraries for TCR beta contained unique molecular identifiers. Roughly 450,000 cDNA molecules were recovered from an input of roughly 0.95 to 11 million T cells. A single record per CDR3 protein comes from TCRdb applying MiXCR to the PCR reads. The sample carries about half a million distinct CDR3 sequences, less than 40% recorded once. Study-level results: Pronounced co-clustering by F measure was evident among identically batched samples. Controls had significantly higher normalized Chao1 diversity than multiple sclerosis patients. The five TRBV segments detected at higher frequency in patients than in controls included TRBV5-6, TRBV5-1 and TRBV20-1.

Sequencing used blood. The clonotype originates from a girl aged 2-17 years with multiple sclerosis. The V call is TRBV5-1, the J call TRBJ2-5; either TRBD1 or TRBD2 may fit D (6 bases each). In nucleotides, the CDR3 is TGCGCCAGCAGCCCCGAGGGGGGTTTCCAAGAGACCCAGTACTTC. It codes for CASSPEGGFQETQYF.